A single T cell receptor beta chain is shown here with its context. This clonotype was recorded many times. Its specific antigen is unknown. Base qualities are not at hand, and no much larger clone is one base apart. The data belong to a study of read filtering for tumor transcriptome and immune sequencing (TCRdb year 2020). About the full investigation: The cohort consisted of about 17 male and approximately 15 female patients, with a mean age of roughly 66 years and an age range of roughly 45 to 90. TCR-region mapped reads per sample ranged from about 3.5 to 11 million with IR-seq versus only about 75 to 1,400 with RNA-seq. One of the main goals was to work out a read-filtering strategy for immune repertoire data, in particular whether clonotypes backed by only a single read should be removed. TCR repertoires obtained by targeted immune repertoire sequencing and by bulk whole-transcriptome sequencing performed on the same bone marrow samples were compared. After DNase treatment, whole-transcriptome libraries were prepared using the TruSeq RNA Access Library Prep Kit. By revised international staging, roughly 8 patients were R-ISS I, over 15 were R-ISS II and 6 or 7 were R-ISS III. Overall study outcomes, separate from this receptor: When single-read clonotypes were removed, the proportions of shared clonotypes in IR-seq and RNA-seq correlated more strongly. Compared with RNA-seq, IR-seq captured clonotypes at much greater depth and more reliably, and a smaller IR-seq throughput was enough to identify most of the shared clonotypes. Single-read clonotypes made up 80% to 85% of clonotypes but roughly 3.2% of total reads in IR-seq, and roughly three quarters of clonotypes and approximately 42% of reads in RNA-seq. The sorted CD138-negative fraction was composed of a mixed bone marrow immune population rather than of purified T cells.

TCR libraries were built from roughly 440 ng RNA with the Immunoverse kit, using molecular barcoded adaptors covering alpha/delta and beta/gamma chains. TCR library preparation was performed with the same RNA that was used for transcriptome sequencing. An Illumina HiSeq 4000 with 2 x 150 cycles was used to sequence the TCR libraries. For the original study's pipeline: TCR reads were aligned to human V, D, J and C references and assembled into CDR3 clonotypes with MiXCR, including quality filtering and error correction. Clonotype counts and gene usage diversity were analyzed with the tcR package in R. Raw mapping reads were checked after the RNA-seq reads had been mapped by STAR aligner version 2.5.3a onto the human GRCh37 genome. To test the effect of sequencing depth on detected clonotypes, IR-seq fastq files were randomly downsampled using Seqtk 1.3. The public reads were reprocessed in TCRdb via fastp at Q25 and MiXCR, keeping in-frame beta chains. Each CDR3 protein appears once, grouped with its most common genes and DNA. The V and J calls come from TCRdb's annotation, not from the publication. For this sample there are fewer than 150,000 distinct CDR3 sequences; roughly 13% appear just once. The ten largest clonotypes hold roughly 9.6% of the sample.

Each patient had bone marrow sampled at the time of active disease. Ficoll-Hypaque density gradient centrifugation was used to isolate the bone marrow mononuclear cells. CD138-negative cells were obtained by negative selection after labeling with CD138 magnetic microbeads on a MACS separator, removing myeloma plasma cells. Purity of the isolated cells was checked by flow cytometry on an Attune NxT using CD138 antibodies. TRIzol reagent was used to extract total RNA, and a NanoDrop spectrophotometer was used to quantify the extracted RNA. Paired RNA-seq and IR-seq were performed on the CD138-negative bone marrow sample of each patient. Including the terminal cysteine and phenylalanine, the CDR3 comprises 12 residues. Only the CDR3 region is kept as DNA, spanning 36 bases read in frame from base 1. Via the germline V gene, CDR1 is MNHEY and CDR2 SVGAGI. Trimmed from V: 6 bases; trimmed from J: 7 bases; junction bases lacking a gene match: 4.

The origin of this receptor is a donor at least 40 years old with multiple myeloma. Recombination joined TRBV6-5 with TRBJ1-1; TRBD1 lines up with 8 middle nucleotides. Material: a population of CD138-negative cells sorted from bone marrow. The sample's cell subset or site label is to be understood as: bone marrow mononuclear cells depleted of CD138+ plasma/myeloma cells by negative magnetic selection. The CDR3 here reads CASRRTGLEAFF. The base sequence is TGTGCCAGCAGGCGGACAGGGCTTGAAGCTTTCTTT.